The present TCR beta chain was sequenced within a study of blood T cell repertoires in COVID-19. As for the study in general: T cells, B-cell-depleted T cells, or PBMCs provided the cDNA or gDNA that served as material.

The data were produced by immunoSEQ multiplex PCR, yet TCRdb's version contains in-frame clones alone and is incomplete. The table lists about 200,000 clones, 85% to 90% of them singletons. Patients of the Seattle cohort, enrolled during active infection, were followed longitudinally. Per germline, CDR1 SGHAT and CDR2 FQNNGV. CDR3 length equals 12 residues. Deletions cut 3 bases from V and 8 bases from J, with 10 bases between. The source is a woman aged 45-59 years with COVID-19, enrolled during active disease. This sequence joins TRBV11-2 and TRBJ1-2, with D maybe TRBD1 (6 bases). Sample: peripheral blood. The CDR3 reads CASSLGAQGYTF. CDR3 sequence (DNA): TGTGCCAGCAGCTTGGGGGCGCAGGGCTACACCTTC.